The present T cell receptor beta chain was sequenced within a study of T cell changes during pregnancy in multiple sclerosis. Generated by immunoSEQ multiplex PCR, the TCRdb table keeps only in-frame clones and is missing some. The sample includes about 18,000 clones, more than 75% of them seen just once. The length of the CDR3 is 15 residues. With V trimmed by 5 bases and J by 5 bases, 6 bases remained unmatched. Germline CDR1 reads SEHNR; CDR2 reads FQNEAQ (reference sequence). The chain is built from TRBV7-9 and TRBJ2-3; 11 nucleotides match TRBD2. The source is a female donor with multiple sclerosis, enrolled in a pregnancy study. This specimen was CD8+ T cells from peripheral blood mononuclear cells, taken after pregnancy. CDR3: CASSTGTSGGDTQYF. The CDR3 region has the DNA TGTGCCAGCAGCACCGGGACTAGCGGCGGAGATACGCAGTATTTT.